Following are 16 T cell receptor beta chains from one sample sequenced in a study of chronic HIV infection and antiretroviral therapy. TCRdb reprocessed the 5' RACE reads via MiXCR and lists one record per CDR3 protein. The profile shows 39,000 or so distinct CDR3 sequences, about 8.9% of them singletons. The sample consisted of peripheral blood. Source of these receptors: an adult who had HIV and had not received antiretroviral therapy, or was an uninfected healthy control (not recorded which).

The V and J genes are TRBV6-2 or TRBV6-3 and TRBJ2-1, with TRBD1 as a possible D gene (6 bases). The germline V gene has CDR1 MNHEY and CDR2 SVGEGT. Trimming cost V 8 bases and J 8 bases, with 19 bases left between them. The CDR3 loop spans 14 amino acids. CDR3 residues: CASQSGPGTYEQFF. CDR3 in DNA: TGTGCCAGCCAGTCAGGACCTGGGACATATGAGCAGTTCTTC.

This clonotype was observed at least ten times. The genes are TRBV20-1 and TRBJ2-3, with D perhaps TRBD1 (7 bases). Trimming cost V 4 bases and J 4 bases, with 15 bases left between them. This CDR3 contains 14 residues. Per germline, CDR1 DFQATT and CDR2 SNEGSKA (reference sequence). The DNA for the CDR3 is TGCAGTGCTACCAGGGGGACTGATGCAGATACGCAGTATTTT. Protein sequence: CSATRGTDADTQYF.

The chain recombines TRBV4-3 with TRBJ2-1, with D maybe TRBD2 (5 bases). The V and J ends lost 3 bases and 0 bases respectively, with 12 bases between them. The CDR3 is made up of 16 amino acids. Germline CDR1 and CDR2: LGHNA and YSLEER. CDR3 nucleotide sequence: TGCGCCAGCAGCCAGAGTCATACTAGCTCCTACAATGAGCAGTTCTTC. This sequence encodes CASSQSHTSSYNEQFF.

This clonotype was counted at least ten times. This chain connects TRBV29-1 to TRBJ2-1; D unclear. Germline CDR1 and CDR2: SQVTM and ANQGSEA. The V and J ends lost 6 bases and 7 bases respectively, with 16 bases between them. The CDR3 has 13 amino acids. In DNA, the CDR3 is TGCAGCGTCCGTATCGGCCCTGGGAATGAGCAGTTCTTC. Translating gives CSVRIGPGNEQFF.

This clonotype has more than one count but fewer than ten. The rearrangement links TRBV30 to TRBJ2-3; D ambiguous. The V gene lost 0 bases and the J gene lost 2 bases, with 6 bases spanning the gap. Germline-derived CDR1 and CDR2 are GTSNPN and SVGIG (reference sequence). The CDR3 loop spans 13 amino acids. The DNA of the CDR3 is TGTGCCTGGAGTGTATCGTACACAGATACGCAGTATTTT. As protein: CAWSVSYTDTQYF.

V usage is TRBV20-1 and J usage is TRBJ1-2, with D possibly TRBD1 on 6 matching bases. The germline CDR1 and CDR2 sequences are DFQATT and SNEGSKA (reference sequence). This CDR3 region has 12 residues. V lost 4 bases and J 4 bases, leaving 10 bases between the germline ends. CDR3 sequence: CSANQGPYGYTF. The CDR3 coding sequence is TGCAGTGCTAATCAGGGGCCCTATGGCTACACCTTC.

DNA for the CDR3: TGTGCCAGCAGTGGTGACCCCCGTGGCATGTACGAGCAGTACTTC. Amino acid sequence: CASSGDPRGMYEQYF. V is TRBV2 and J is TRBJ2-7; D uncertain. Germline values: CDR1 SNHLY, CDR2 FYNNEI. Trimming cost V 4 bases and J 4 bases, with 17 bases left between them. The CDR3 covers 15 residues.

Of note for this clonotype: This may arise from a read error, as a much more abundant clone is one base away. The genes are TRBV28 and TRBJ2-2; 7 nucleotides agree with TRBD1. V lost 5 bases to trimming and J lost 7 bases; unmatched junction nucleotides: 7. CDR1 and CDR2 (germline): MDHEN, SYDVKM. CDR3 length: 14 residues. CDR3 sequence reads: CASSRGTERGELFF. CDR3 in DNA: TGTGCCAGCAGTAGAGGGACAGAACGCGGGGAGCTGTTTTTT. Full variable domain (missing parts from reference TRBV28 and TRBJ2-2): DVKVTQSSRYLVKRTGEKVFLECVQDMDHENMFWYRQDPGLGLRLIYFSYDVKMKEKGDIPEGYSVSREKKERFSLILESASTNQTSMYLCASSRGTERGELFFGEGSRLTVL.

This clonotype has a count of ten or more. This rearrangement joins TRBV7-6 to TRBJ2-5, with TRBD2 as a possible D gene (6 bases). The V end lost 5 bases, the J end lost 6 bases, and 19 bases lay between the germline ends. The CDR3 is 15 amino acids. CDR1 is SGHVS and CDR2 is FNYEAQ in the germline V gene. The CDR3: CASSPARGGGQTQYF. CDR3 DNA sequence: TGTGCCAGCAGCCCAGCCCGGGGAGGCGGACAGACCCAGTACTTC.

J is TRBJ1-5 and V is TRBV20-1; no reliable D call. From germline, CDR1 is DFQATT and CDR2 SNEGSKA (reference sequence). The CDR3 extends over 16 amino acids. V lost 0 bases and J 0 bases, leaving 12 bases between the germline ends. Written as DNA, the CDR3 is TGCAGTGCTAGAGATCCTAGAAGATTTAGCAATCAGCCCCAGCATTTT. Its protein product is CSARDPRRFSNQPQHF.

This clonotype has a count of ten or more. The rearrangement uses TRBV27 and TRBJ2-3; a possible D gene is TRBD2 (5 bases). CDR3 length: 14 residues. The ends were cut back, 1 base at V and 4 bases at J, with 9 bases in the middle. In germline, CDR1 is MNHEY, CDR2 SMNVEV (reference sequence). CDR3 residues: CASSLLEAADTQYF. The CDR3 DNA is TGTGCCAGCAGTTTATTAGAAGCGGCAGATACGCAGTATTTT.

J is TRBJ2-6 and V is TRBV27; D is unresolved. CDR3 size: 12 residues. V shed 6 bases and J shed 2 bases, with 2 bases lying between them. Germline lookup yields CDR1 MNHEY and CDR2 SMNVEV (reference sequence). The CDR3 here is CASRTGANVLTF. DNA for the CDR3: TGTGCCAGCAGGACTGGGGCCAACGTCCTGACTTTC.

With respect to this clonotype: The junction differs from germline at one of its ends, possibly a read error. V and J are TRBV12-3 or TRBV12-4 and TRBJ1-1, with D unclear. This CDR3 spans 14 amino acids. CDR3: CASSRSTMNTETFF. CDR3 nucleotide sequence: TGTGCCAGCAGTCGTAGTACAATGAACACTGAAACTTTCTTT.

This clonotype has only a few counts. The chain carries TRBV2 and TRBJ1-2; D might be TRBD1 (6 bases). CDR1 and CDR2 (germline): SNHLY, FYNNEI. CDR3 length equals 15 residues. The ends were cut back, 4 bases at V and 4 bases at J, with 16 bases in the middle. The CDR3 sequence: CASSGGYRVPYGYTF. The CDR3 bases are TGTGCCAGCAGTGGTGGGTACAGGGTTCCCTATGGCTACACCTTC.

V and J are TRBV7-9 and TRBJ2-7; 11 positions match TRBD2. The CDR3 runs to 17 residues. Germline V gene lookup returns CDR1 SEHNR and CDR2 FQNEAQ (reference sequence). J was trimmed by 7 bases and V by 4 bases; bases with no gene match: 15. The chain's CDR3 is CASSSGVLAGGPEEQYF. In nucleotides, the CDR3 is TGTGCCAGCAGCTCAGGAGTTTTAGCGGGAGGGCCTGAAGAGCAGTACTTC.

This clonotype was counted at least ten times. The chain employs TRBV2 and TRBJ1-5, with D tentatively TRBD1 (6 bases). Trimming removed 4 bases from V and 5 bases from J, with 9 bases in between. Looked up from germline, CDR1 is SNHLY and CDR2 is FYNNEI. This CDR3 comprises 13 residues. The CDR3 loop is CASSAHRDQPQHF. As DNA, the CDR3 is TGTGCCAGCAGTGCCCACAGGGATCAGCCCCAGCATTTT.